These 27 T cell receptor beta chains share one sample of origin, sequenced in a study of T cells expressing NK-cell markers. With the 5' RACE reads reprocessed, TCRdb shows one record per CDR3 protein and no DNA. This repertoire comprises 350,000 to 400,000 distinct CDR3 sequences; its ten largest clones make up around 10%. The sample comprised blood T cells: a sorted CD56 or NKG2C T cell subset, CD4+ or CD8+ T cells, or bulk PBMC T cells (not recorded which). Source of these receptors: a woman aged 50 to 60 in good health.

The rearrangement uses TRBV7-2 and TRBJ2-1; the D call from TCRdb, TRBD1, cannot be confirmed without DNA. CDR1 is SGHTA and CDR2 is FQGNSA in the germline V gene. This CDR3 comprises 18 residues. CDR3 residues: CASSLGVGAGSGGNEQFF.

The rearrangement joins TRBV6-5 to TRBJ2-2; TCRdb reports TRBD1, a call that lacks DNA to check it against. Germline V gene data show CDR1 as MNHEY and CDR2 as SVGAGI. The CDR3 contains 18 residues. The CDR3 loop reads CASSFSIPGQGQTGELFF.

The rearrangement uses TRBV10-2 and TRBJ1-6; the D call from TCRdb, TRBD1, cannot be confirmed without DNA. Per the germline V gene, CDR1 is WSHSY and CDR2 is SAAADI. This CDR3 is built from 13 residues. The CDR3 is CASRRDTNSPLHF.

This sequence joins TRBV11-2 and TRBJ2-1; no DNA is available, so the TRBD1 call from TCRdb remains unchecked. Germline V gene lookup returns CDR1 SGHAT and CDR2 FQNNGV. This CDR3 comprises 19 residues. The CDR3 protein is CASSLDWRTGSGALNEQFF.

The V gene is TRBV12-3 or TRBV12-4, the J gene TRBJ2-2. The CDR3 covers 15 residues. CDR3 sequence reads: CASSFLMGLGGELFF.

The V gene is TRBV14, the J gene TRBJ2-1; TCRdb's D call, TRBD1, is unchecked because there is no DNA. CDR3 length equals 14 residues. Germline CDR1 SGHDN, CDR2 FVKESK. The CDR3 spells CASSQAQGLGEQFF.

J is TRBJ2-1 and V is TRBV6-5; TCRdb's assignment of TRBD2 cannot be checked, as there is no DNA. Germline V gives CDR1 MNHEY, CDR2 SVGAGI. The CDR3 has 15 amino acids. CDR3 amino acids: CASRQTSGGLNEQFF.

This rearrangement joins TRBV6-5 to TRBJ2-1; no DNA is available, so the TRBD1 call from TCRdb remains unchecked. The CDR3 is 13 residues long. CDR1 is MNHEY and CDR2 is SVGAGI in the germline V gene. CDR3 in amino acids: CATYTQGRNEQFF.

This chain uses TRBV10-1 with TRBJ2-1; the TCRdb D gene call, TRBD1, has no DNA to confirm it. Germline CDR1 reads WNHNN; CDR2 reads SYGVQD (reference sequence). This CDR3 region has 15 residues. CDR3 amino acids: CASSESGTNLNEQFF.

The chain combines TRBV6-5 with TRBJ2-1; TCRdb proposes TRBD2, but this gene call is untestable without DNA. CDR1 and CDR2 (germline): MNHEY, SVGAGI. The CDR3 length is 16 residues. The CDR3 here is CASSHRGAGIYNEQFF.

The CDR3 region is CASSPSWDDEQYF. The chain recombines TRBV4-1 with TRBJ2-7; TCRdb indicates TRBD1, and absent DNA this call remains unverified. Germline values: CDR1 MGHRA, CDR2 YSYEKL. This CDR3 is 13 amino acids long.

V gene TRBV20-1 combines with J gene TRBJ2-7. Germline CDR1 and CDR2: DFQATT and SNEGSKA (reference sequence). The CDR3 runs 11 residues. CDR3 protein: CSAMESGEQYF.

The chain links TRBV19 to TRBJ1-5; TCRdb reports TRBD1, a call that lacks DNA to check it against. The CDR3 contains 16 residues. CDR1 and CDR2 from the germline V gene are LNHDA and SQIVND (reference sequence). CDR3 region: CASSNPGQGGYQPQHF.

This rearrangement joins TRBV12-3 or TRBV12-4 to TRBJ2-1. CDR3 length: 14 residues. CDR3 protein: CASTFQNTYNEQFF.

This chain uses TRBV12-3 or TRBV12-4 with TRBJ2-2; TCRdb designates TRBD2, a call that cannot be tested without DNA. The CDR3 sequence is 16 residues long. This CDR3 reads CASRSPLASNTGELFF.

V gene TRBV7-2 combines with J gene TRBJ2-1. The CDR3 consists of 14 residues. The germline CDR1 and CDR2 sequences are SGHTA and FQGNSA. The CDR3: CASSLGGLANEQFF.

The chain links TRBV6-2 or TRBV6-3 to TRBJ2-7; the D call from TCRdb, TRBD1, cannot be confirmed without DNA. Looked up from germline, CDR1 is MNHEY and CDR2 is SVGEGT. The CDR3 is 15 amino acids. The CDR3: CASSDLRDRVYEQYF.

The chain links TRBV24-1 to TRBJ2-5; absent DNA, TCRdb's TRBD2 call cannot be checked. The CDR3 runs 15 residues. Germline V lookup: CDR1 KGHDR, CDR2 SFDVKD. The CDR3 protein is CATSDGTAGGETQYF.

V and J are TRBV20-1 and TRBJ2-5; TCRdb names TRBD1, which stays unverified in the absence of DNA. The CDR3 extends over 14 amino acids. Per germline, CDR1 DFQATT and CDR2 SNEGSKA (reference sequence). CDR3 sequence reads: CSAPSGHAWETQYF.

This sequence joins TRBV5-1 and TRBJ2-7; TCRdb's D call of TRBD2 is untestable without DNA. In germline, CDR1 is SGHRS, CDR2 YFSETQ. The CDR3 runs 15 residues. The CDR3 region is CASSLSSGSIDEQYF.

The CDR3: CASSVADVETQYF. The rearrangement links TRBV9 to TRBJ2-5. Germline CDR1 and CDR2: SGDLS and YYNGEE. There are 13 residues in the CDR3.

The CDR3 sequence is CSAHTGVSYGYTF. The chain combines TRBV20-1 with TRBJ1-2; lacking DNA, the TRBD1 call made by TCRdb goes unchecked. The CDR3 extends over 13 amino acids. The germline CDR1 and CDR2 sequences are DFQATT and SNEGSKA (reference sequence).

This chain connects TRBV6-5 to TRBJ2-2; TCRdb's assignment of TRBD1 cannot be checked, as there is no DNA. The V gene's germline CDR1 is MNHEY and CDR2 SVGAGI. The length of the CDR3 is 13 residues. The CDR3 loop reads CARAATGERELFF.

J is TRBJ1-5 and V is TRBV12-3 or TRBV12-4; absent DNA, TCRdb's TRBD1 call cannot be checked. The CDR3 has 17 amino acids. This chain's CDR3 is CASSLAGVHLSNQPQHF.

This chain connects TRBV24-1 to TRBJ2-2; absent DNA, TCRdb's TRBD1 call cannot be checked. CDR1 and CDR2 from the germline V gene are KGHDR and SFDVKD. The CDR3 length is 17 residues. CDR3 sequence reads: CATSDHPRTLSPGELFF.

The rearrangement uses TRBV12-3 or TRBV12-4 and TRBJ1-3. The CDR3 consists of 13 residues. The chain's CDR3 is CASRFAGANTIYF.

The chain couples TRBV7-9 to TRBJ1-4; the D gene TCRdb calls, TRBD1, cannot be checked with no DNA. Germline loops: CDR1 SEHNR, CDR2 FQNEAQ (reference sequence). The CDR3 length is 14 residues. CDR3 region: CASSLGTGDEKLFF.